The sequence of this TCR beta chain was determined in a study of CD8 T cells in ankylosing spondylitis. Whole-study findings and limits: Within ankylosing spondylitis blood, a TCR beta motif made up of several highly homologous variants appeared to be characteristic. Earlier reports found some motif variants in synovial fluid and blood in reactive arthritis. It was reported that disease-linked clones were significantly enriched in matched ankylosing spondylitis synovial fluid.

Many counts were recorded for this clonotype. Its antigen is as yet unknown. Making the TCR beta libraries involved quantitative 5'-RACE with molecular barcodes. TCRdb ran MiXCR on the 5' RACE reads and lists one entry per CDR3 protein. The table shows about 150,000 distinct CDR3 sequences, with 10% to 12% occurring only once. This sequence originates from a female donor with ankylosing spondylitis or in good health (not recorded which). Sequenced sample: blood, either unsorted or a sorted T cell fraction (not recorded which).

CDR3 protein: CSVTAGRGKMNTEAFF. The DNA of the CDR3 is TGCAGCGTTACCGCGGGCAGGGGCAAAATGAACACTGAAGCTTTCTTT. The genes are TRBV29-1 and TRBJ1-1; tentatively, D is TRBD1 (6 bases). Trimming took off 5 bases at V and 0 bases at J, with 19 bases between the two ends. CDR3 size: 16 residues. CDR1 SQVTM and CDR2 ANQGSEA come from the germline V gene.